This passage covers 11 T cell receptor beta chains from one sample sequenced in a study of technical replicates of blood from a few donors. TCRdb's table, derived via immunoSEQ multiplex PCR, lists solely in-frame clones and lacks some. The sample has roughly 65,000 clones, approximately 83% seen once. Material: PBMCs. Receptor source: a human donor in good health. Some clones in this sample may be carry-over from other donors' samples.

CDR3 sequence reads: CASSLADPRAKNIQYF. CDR3 sequence (DNA): TGTGCCAGCAGCTTGGCAGACCCGAGGGCCAAAAACATTCAGTACTTC. The rearrangement uses TRBV5-7 and TRBJ2-4, with D unclear. TRBV5-7 is an ORF for which the function is uncertain. The CDR3 has 16 amino acids. V lost 0 bases, J lost 1 base, and 11 bases lay in between.

The V and J genes are TRBV19 and TRBJ1-2; D call uncertain. V dropped 5 bases and J dropped 6 bases, with 10 bases sitting between them. The CDR3 totals 12 residues. CDR1 is LNHDA, CDR2 SQIVND, per germline (reference sequence). The chain's CDR3 is CASSPGLDGYTF. CDR3 nucleotide sequence: TGTGCCAGTAGTCCGGGATTAGATGGCTACACCTTC.

The rearrangement links TRBV9 to TRBJ2-3, with 11 nucleotides matching TRBD2. The CDR3 has 16 amino acids. Germline CDR1 SGDLS, CDR2 YYNGEE. V lost 4 bases to trimming and J lost 0 bases; unmatched junction nucleotides: 4. The CDR3 sequence: CASSMTSGASTDTQYF. The CDR3 bases are TGTGCCAGCAGCATGACTAGCGGGGCTAGCACAGATACGCAGTATTTT.

The chain recombines TRBV28 with TRBJ2-1, with D perhaps TRBD2 (6 bases). V shed 7 bases and J shed 9 bases, with 19 bases lying between them. CDR1 and CDR2 (germline): MDHEN, SYDVKM. This CDR3 is built from 14 residues. The CDR3: CASTRGGDYSEQFF. The CDR3 DNA sequence: TGTGCCAGCACGCGGGGAGGAGATTATAGTGAGCAGTTCTTC.

The CDR3 bases are TGTGCCAGTAGTATTGGACAGTCTAGCTCCTACAATGAGCAGTTCTTC. Translated, it gives CASSIGQSSSYNEQFF. The V call is TRBV19, the J call TRBJ2-1, with a possible D match to TRBD1 (6 bases). V was pared by 3 bases and J by 0 bases, with 12 bases between. Germline lookup yields CDR1 LNHDA and CDR2 SQIVND (reference sequence). This CDR3 is built from 16 residues.

The V gene is TRBV4-3, the J gene TRBJ1-2, with D unclear. V gave up 4 bases and J gave up 7 bases, with 16 bases separating them. This CDR3 is 14 amino acids long. Per the germline V gene, CDR1 is LGHNA and CDR2 is YSLEER. The CDR3 loop is CASSPTSPTGGYTF. In nucleotides, the CDR3 is TGCGCCAGCAGCCCCACGAGCCCCACGGGTGGCTACACCTTC.

In its sample, this clone is large. The chain recombines TRBV6-4 with TRBJ2-3, with 7 bases aligning to TRBD2. Germline loops: CDR1 MRHNA, CDR2 SNTAGT. This CDR3 has 15 amino acids. The V gene end was trimmed by 0 bases and the J gene end by 4 bases; junction bases not matched to a gene: 4. The DNA of the CDR3 is TGTGCCAGCAGTGACTCGAGTGGGGGGGCAGATACGCAGTATTTT. This gives the protein CASSDSSGGADTQYF.

The chain uses TRBV28 and TRBJ1-2; maybe TRBD1 (6 bases). The CDR3 covers 15 residues. Trimming pared 6 bases from V and 4 bases from J, leaving 18 bases between. Germline values: CDR1 MDHEN, CDR2 SYDVKM. Here the CDR3 DNA reads TGTGCCAGCAGGCAAGGGACACTCCCTGTCTATGGCTACACCTTC. Amino acids: CASRQGTLPVYGYTF.

The V call is TRBV5-1, the J call TRBJ2-7; tentative D call: TRBD2 (5 bases). Germline V gene data show CDR1 as SGHRS and CDR2 as YFSETQ. The CDR3 contains 12 residues. V gave up 5 bases and J gave up 2 bases, with 8 bases separating them. CDR3 sequence (DNA): TGCGCCAGCAGGAGGGATACCTACGAGCAGTACTTC. The encoded protein is CASRRDTYEQYF.

The chain links TRBV7-8 to TRBJ2-3; TRBD2 is a possible D gene (6 bases). V lost 5 bases and J 2 bases, leaving 17 bases between the germline ends. This CDR3 has 16 amino acids. Germline assignment: CDR1 SGHVS and CDR2 FQNEAQ. CDR3 DNA: TGTGCCAGCAGCCTCCTCGGGCGGGGCTACACAGATACGCAGTATTTT. Amino acid sequence: CASSLLGRGYTDTQYF.

V gene TRBV5-1 combines with J gene TRBJ2-2, with TRBD1 identical over 8 bases. Trimming cost V 7 bases and J 6 bases; bases outside gene matches: 8. Germline V gene data show CDR1 as SGHRS and CDR2 as YFSETQ. This CDR3 is built from 14 residues. CDR3 bases: TGCGCCAGCCAGGACAGGGATCGTTCCGGGGAGCTGTTTTTT. Translation gives CASQDRDRSGELFF. Full variable domain (outside the CDR3, taken from reference TRBV5-1 and TRBJ2-2): KAGVTQTPRYLIKTRGQQVTLSCSPISGHRSVSWYQQTPGQGLQFLFEYFSETQRNKGNFPGRFSGRQFSNSRSEMNVSTLELGDSALYLCASQDRDRSGELFFGEGSRLTVL.